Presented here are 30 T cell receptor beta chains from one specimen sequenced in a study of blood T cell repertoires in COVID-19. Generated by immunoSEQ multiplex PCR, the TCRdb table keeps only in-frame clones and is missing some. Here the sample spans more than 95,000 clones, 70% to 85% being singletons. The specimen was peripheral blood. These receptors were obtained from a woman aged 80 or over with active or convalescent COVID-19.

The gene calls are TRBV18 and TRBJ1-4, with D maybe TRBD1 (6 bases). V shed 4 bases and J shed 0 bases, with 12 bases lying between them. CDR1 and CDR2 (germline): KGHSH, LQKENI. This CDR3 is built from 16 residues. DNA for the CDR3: TGTGCCAGCTCACGGTACAGGGAAGCAACTAATGAAAAACTGTTTTTT. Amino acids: CASSRYREATNEKLFF.

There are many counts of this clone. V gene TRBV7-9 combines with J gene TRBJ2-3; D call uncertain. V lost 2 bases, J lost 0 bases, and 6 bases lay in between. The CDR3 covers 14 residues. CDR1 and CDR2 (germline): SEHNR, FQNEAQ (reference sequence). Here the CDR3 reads CASSLSASTDTQYF. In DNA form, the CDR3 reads TGTGCCAGCAGCTTAAGCGCTAGCACAGATACGCAGTATTTT.

Here the CDR3 reads CASSVRQDTEAFF. The DNA for the CDR3 is TGTGCCAGCAGCGTCCGACAGGACACTGAAGCTTTCTTT. This chain links TRBV9 with TRBJ1-1, with a tentative D call TRBD1 (6 bases). Germline values: CDR1 SGDLS, CDR2 YYNGEE. V shed 2 bases and J shed 3 bases, with 8 bases lying between them. CDR3 size: 13 residues.

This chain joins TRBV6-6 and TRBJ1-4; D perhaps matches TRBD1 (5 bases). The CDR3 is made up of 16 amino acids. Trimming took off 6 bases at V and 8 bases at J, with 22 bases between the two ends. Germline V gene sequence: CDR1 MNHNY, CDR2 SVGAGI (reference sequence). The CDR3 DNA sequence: TGTGCCAGCAGGCCCCCCCTGACAGCATCTCGGGAAAAACTGTTTTTT. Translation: CASRPPLTASREKLFF.

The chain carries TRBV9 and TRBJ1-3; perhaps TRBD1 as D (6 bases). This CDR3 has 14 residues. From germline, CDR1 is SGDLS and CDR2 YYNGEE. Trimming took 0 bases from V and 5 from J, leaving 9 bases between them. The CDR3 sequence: CASSVEDRRNTIYF. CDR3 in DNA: TGTGCCAGCAGCGTAGAGGACAGAAGAAACACCATATATTTT.

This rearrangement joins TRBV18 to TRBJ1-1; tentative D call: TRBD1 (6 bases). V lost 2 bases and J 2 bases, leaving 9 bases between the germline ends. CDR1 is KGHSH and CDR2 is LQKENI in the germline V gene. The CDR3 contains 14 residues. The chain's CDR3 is CASSPRGQNTEAFF. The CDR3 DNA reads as TGTGCCAGCTCACCAAGGGGACAAAACACTGAAGCTTTCTTT.

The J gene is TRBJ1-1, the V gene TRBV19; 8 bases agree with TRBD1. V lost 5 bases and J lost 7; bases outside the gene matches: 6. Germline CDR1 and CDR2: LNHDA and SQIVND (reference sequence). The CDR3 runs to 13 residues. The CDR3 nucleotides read TGTGCCAGTAGTCCACAGGGGGTATTTGAAGCTTTCTTT. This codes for CASSPQGVFEAFF.

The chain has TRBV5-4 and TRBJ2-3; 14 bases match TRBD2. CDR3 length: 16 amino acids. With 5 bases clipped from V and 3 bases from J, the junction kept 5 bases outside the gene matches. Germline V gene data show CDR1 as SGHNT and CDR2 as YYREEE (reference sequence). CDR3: CASSFGTSGGTDTQYF. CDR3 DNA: TGTGCCAGCAGTTTTGGGACTAGCGGGGGTACAGATACGCAGTATTTT.

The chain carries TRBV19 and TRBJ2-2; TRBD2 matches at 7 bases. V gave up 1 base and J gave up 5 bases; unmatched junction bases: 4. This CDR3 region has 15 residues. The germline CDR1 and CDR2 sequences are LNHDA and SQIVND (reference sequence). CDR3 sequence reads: CASSIGGSDTGELFF. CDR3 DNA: TGTGCCAGTAGTATAGGCGGGAGTGATACCGGGGAGCTGTTTTTT.

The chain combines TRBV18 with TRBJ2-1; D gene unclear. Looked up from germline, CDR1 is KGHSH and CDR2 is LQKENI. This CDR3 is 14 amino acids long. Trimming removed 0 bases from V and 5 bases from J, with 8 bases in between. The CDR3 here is CASSPPSLDNEQFF. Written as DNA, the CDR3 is TGTGCCAGCTCACCACCCTCTTTAGACAATGAGCAGTTCTTC.

The CDR3 nucleotides read TGTGCCAGCAGCCCTACAGGGAAATTAAACTATGGCTACACCTTC. Amino acid sequence: CASSPTGKLNYGYTF. The chain is built from TRBV2 and TRBJ1-2, with TRBD1 as a possible D gene (6 bases). This CDR3 has 15 amino acids. V was pared by 6 bases and J by 2 bases, with 16 bases between. Germline V gene data show CDR1 as SNHLY and CDR2 as FYNNEI.

The CDR3 region is CASSRGTGAGNTIYF. CDR3 nucleotides: TGTGCCAGCAGCCGAGGGACAGGGGCGGGGAACACCATATATTTT. This chain connects TRBV7-8 to TRBJ1-3; 10 bases are a match to TRBD1. V was pared by 5 bases and J by 7 bases, with 8 bases of the junction left unmatched. Germline V gives CDR1 SGHVS, CDR2 FQNEAQ. CDR3 length: 15 residues.

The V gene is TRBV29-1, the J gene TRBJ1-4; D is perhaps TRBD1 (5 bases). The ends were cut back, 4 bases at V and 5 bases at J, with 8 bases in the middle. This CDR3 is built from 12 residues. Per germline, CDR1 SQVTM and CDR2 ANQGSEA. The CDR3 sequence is CSVGQTNEKLFF. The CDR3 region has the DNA TGCAGCGTTGGACAGACGAATGAAAAACTGTTTTTT.

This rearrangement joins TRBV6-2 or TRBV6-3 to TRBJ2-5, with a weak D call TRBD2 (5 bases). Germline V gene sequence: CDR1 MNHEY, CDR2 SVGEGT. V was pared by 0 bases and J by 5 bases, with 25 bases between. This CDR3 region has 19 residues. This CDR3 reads CASSYSFGSSDRARETQYF. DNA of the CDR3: TGTGCCAGCAGTTACTCCTTTGGGAGTTCTGATCGGGCACGGGAGACCCAGTACTTC.

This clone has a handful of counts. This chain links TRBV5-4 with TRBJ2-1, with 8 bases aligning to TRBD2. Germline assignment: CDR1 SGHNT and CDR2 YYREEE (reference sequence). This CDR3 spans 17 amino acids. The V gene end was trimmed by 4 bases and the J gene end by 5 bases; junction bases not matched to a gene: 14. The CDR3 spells CASSPEDSGGPNNEQFF. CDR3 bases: TGTGCCAGCAGCCCCGAGGATTCGGGGGGGCCGAACAATGAGCAGTTCTTC.

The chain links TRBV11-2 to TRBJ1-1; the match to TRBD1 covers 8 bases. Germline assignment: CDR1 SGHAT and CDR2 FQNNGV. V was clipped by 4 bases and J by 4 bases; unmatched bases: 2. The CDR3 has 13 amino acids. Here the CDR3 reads CASSSGQGTEAFF. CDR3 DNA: TGTGCCAGCAGCTCCGGACAGGGCACTGAAGCTTTCTTT.

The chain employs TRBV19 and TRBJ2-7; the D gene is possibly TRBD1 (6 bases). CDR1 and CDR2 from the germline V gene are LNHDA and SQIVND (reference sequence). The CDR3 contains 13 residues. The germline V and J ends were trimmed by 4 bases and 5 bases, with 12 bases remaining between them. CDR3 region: CASSNIQGNEQYF. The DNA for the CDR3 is TGTGCCAGTAGTAACATACAGGGAAACGAGCAGTACTTC.

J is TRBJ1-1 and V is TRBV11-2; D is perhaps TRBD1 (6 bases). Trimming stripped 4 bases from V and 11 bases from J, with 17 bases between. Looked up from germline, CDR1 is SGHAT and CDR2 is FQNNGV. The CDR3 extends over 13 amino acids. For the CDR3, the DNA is TGTGCCAGCAGCTCCTCCCAGGGGAGTTTTGCTTTCTTT. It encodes CASSSSQGSFAFF.

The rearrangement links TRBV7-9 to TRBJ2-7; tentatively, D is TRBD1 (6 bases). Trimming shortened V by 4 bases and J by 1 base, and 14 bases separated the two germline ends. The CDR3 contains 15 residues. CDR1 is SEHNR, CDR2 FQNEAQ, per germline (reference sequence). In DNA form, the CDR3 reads TGTGCCAGCAGCTCACTTTCACAGGGATCCTACGAGCAGTACTTC. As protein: CASSSLSQGSYEQYF.

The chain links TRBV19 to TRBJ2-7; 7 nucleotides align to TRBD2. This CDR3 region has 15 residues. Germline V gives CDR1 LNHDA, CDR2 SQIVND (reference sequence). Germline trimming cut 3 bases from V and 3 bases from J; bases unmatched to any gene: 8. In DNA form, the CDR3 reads TGTGCCAGTAGTATCGGGACTATCGGAAACTACGAGCAGTACTTC. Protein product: CASSIGTIGNYEQYF.

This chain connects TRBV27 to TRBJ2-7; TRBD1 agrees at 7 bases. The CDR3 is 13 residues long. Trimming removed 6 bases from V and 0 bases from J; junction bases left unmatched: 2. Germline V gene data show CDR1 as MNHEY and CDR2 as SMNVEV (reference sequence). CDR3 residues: CASSRQGSYEQYF. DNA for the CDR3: TGTGCCAGCAGCCGACAGGGCTCCTACGAGCAGTACTTC.

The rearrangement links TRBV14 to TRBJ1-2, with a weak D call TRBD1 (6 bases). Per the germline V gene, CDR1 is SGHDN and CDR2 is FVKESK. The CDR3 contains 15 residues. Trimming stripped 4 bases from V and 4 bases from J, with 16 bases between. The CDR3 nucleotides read TGTGCCAGCAGCCCGAGGGGGGGTTGGCTCTATGGCTACACCTTC. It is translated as CASSPRGGWLYGYTF.

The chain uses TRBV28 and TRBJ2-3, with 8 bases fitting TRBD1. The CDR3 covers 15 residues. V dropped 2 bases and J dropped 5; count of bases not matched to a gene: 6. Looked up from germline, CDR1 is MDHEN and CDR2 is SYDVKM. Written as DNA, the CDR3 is TGTGCCAGCAGTTTACTTTCGGACAGGGAAGATACGCAGTATTTT. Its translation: CASSLLSDREDTQYF. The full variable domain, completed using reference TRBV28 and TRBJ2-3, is DVKVTQSSRYLVKRTGEKVFLECVQDMDHENMFWYRQDPGLGLRLIYFSYDVKMKEKGDIPEGYSVSREKKERFSLILESASTNQTSMYLCASSLLSDREDTQYFGPGTRLTVL.

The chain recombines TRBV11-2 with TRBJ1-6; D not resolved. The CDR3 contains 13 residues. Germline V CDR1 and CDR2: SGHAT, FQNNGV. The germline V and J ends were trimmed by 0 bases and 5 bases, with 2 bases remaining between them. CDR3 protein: CASSLDNNSPLHF. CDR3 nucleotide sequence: TGTGCCAGCAGCTTAGACAATAATTCACCCCTCCACTTT.

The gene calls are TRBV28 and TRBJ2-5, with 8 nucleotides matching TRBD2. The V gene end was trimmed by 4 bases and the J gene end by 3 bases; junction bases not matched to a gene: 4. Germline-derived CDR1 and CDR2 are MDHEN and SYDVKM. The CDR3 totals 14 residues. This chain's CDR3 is CASSSAGGEETQYF. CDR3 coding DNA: TGTGCCAGCAGTTCGGCGGGAGGTGAAGAGACCCAGTACTTC. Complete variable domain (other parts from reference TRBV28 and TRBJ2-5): DVKVTQSSRYLVKRTGEKVFLECVQDMDHENMFWYRQDPGLGLRLIYFSYDVKMKEKGDIPEGYSVSREKKERFSLILESASTNQTSMYLCASSSAGGEETQYFGPGTRLLVL.

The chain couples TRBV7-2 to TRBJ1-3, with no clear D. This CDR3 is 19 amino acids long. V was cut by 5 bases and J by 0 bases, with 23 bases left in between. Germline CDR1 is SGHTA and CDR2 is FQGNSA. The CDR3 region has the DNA TGTGCCAGCAGCCCCCGAACCATTTACGACACGAACTCTGGAAACACCATATATTTT. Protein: CASSPRTIYDTNSGNTIYF.

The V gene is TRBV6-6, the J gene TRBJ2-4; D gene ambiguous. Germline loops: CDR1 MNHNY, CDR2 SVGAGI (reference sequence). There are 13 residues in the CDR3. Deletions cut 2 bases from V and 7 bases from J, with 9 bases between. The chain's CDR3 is CASSYVTQNIQYF. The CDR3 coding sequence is TGTGCCAGCAGTTACGTTACCCAGAACATTCAGTACTTC.

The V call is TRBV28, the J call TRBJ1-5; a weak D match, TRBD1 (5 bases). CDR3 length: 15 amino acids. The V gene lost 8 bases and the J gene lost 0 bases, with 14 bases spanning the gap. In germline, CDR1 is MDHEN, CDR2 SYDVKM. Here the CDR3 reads CASGTFGGSNQPQHF. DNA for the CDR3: TGTGCCAGCGGTACTTTCGGGGGTAGCAATCAGCCCCAGCATTTT.

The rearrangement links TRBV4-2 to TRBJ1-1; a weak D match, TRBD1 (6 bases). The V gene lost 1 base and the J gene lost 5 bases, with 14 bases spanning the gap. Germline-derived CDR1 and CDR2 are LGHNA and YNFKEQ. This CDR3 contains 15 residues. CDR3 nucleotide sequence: TGTGCCAGCAGCCAAGGGCCACAGGGTGGGACTGAAGCTTTCTTT. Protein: CASSQGPQGGTEAFF.

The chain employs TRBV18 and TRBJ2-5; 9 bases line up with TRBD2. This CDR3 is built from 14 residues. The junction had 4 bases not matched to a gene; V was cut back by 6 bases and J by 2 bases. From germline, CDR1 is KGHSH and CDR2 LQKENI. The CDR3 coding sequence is TGTGCCAGCTCTTCTAGCGGGATTCAAGAGACCCAGTACTTC. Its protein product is CASSSSGIQETQYF.